These 29 T cell receptor beta chains were sequenced from one sample in a study of OX40 agonist ivuxolimab in advanced cancers. Libraries were prepared by immunoSEQ multiplex PCR; TCRdb keeps only in-frame clonotypes and omits some of them. The table records 65,000 to 90,000 clones, approximately 92% of them present only once. The starting material was CD4+ or CD8+ T cells sorted from blood, obtained in a trial of the OX40 agonist ivuxolimab. These receptors originate from an adult with an advanced solid tumor such as melanoma, head and neck, liver or kidney cancer.

The J gene is TRBJ1-1, the V gene TRBV4-2; 7 positions agree with TRBD1. V shed 3 bases and J 11 bases; nucleotides not matched to a gene: 12. This CDR3 contains 14 residues. Per germline, CDR1 LGHNA and CDR2 YNFKEQ. DNA of the CDR3: TGTGCCAGCAGCCAGACCTTGGACAGGTCTGTGGCTTTCTTT. Protein sequence: CASSQTLDRSVAFF.

The V call is TRBV5-1, the J call TRBJ2-7, with 8 bases lining up with TRBD2. J gave up 2 bases and V 0 bases, and 13 bases lay outside the gene matches. CDR3 length equals 18 residues. The germline V gene encodes CDR1 SGHRS and CDR2 YFSETQ. In DNA, the CDR3 is TGCGCCAGCAGCTTGGCCAATCTAGCGGGCGGCGGAACCTACGAGCAGTACTTC. It translates to CASSLANLAGGGTYEQYF.

This clone was picked up one time. The genes are TRBV7-2 and TRBJ1-1; 7 bases map to TRBD1. With V trimmed by 5 bases and J by 12 bases, 12 bases remained unmatched. Germline CDR1 and CDR2: SGHTA and FQGNSA. CDR3 length: 13 amino acids. DNA of the CDR3: TGTGCCAGCAGCACAAGAACCGACAGGGTCCCTTTCTTT. It codes for CASSTRTDRVPFF.

The chain combines TRBV18 with TRBJ2-1, with D uncertain. The CDR3 loop spans 14 amino acids. Trimming took 1 base from V and 5 from J, leaving 9 bases between them. From germline, CDR1 is KGHSH and CDR2 LQKENI. CDR3 residues: CASSPQSADNEQFF. In nucleotides, the CDR3 is TGTGCCAGCTCACCACAAAGCGCCGACAATGAGCAGTTCTTC.

Here the CDR3 DNA reads TGTGCCAGCGAGTGGGGTGGCACAGATACGCAGTATTTT. Translating gives CASEWGGTDTQYF. The genes are TRBV19 and TRBJ2-3; D gene unclear. V lost 9 bases and J lost 1, with 11 bases in between. This CDR3 has 13 residues. The germline V gene encodes CDR1 LNHDA and CDR2 SQIVND (reference sequence). The whole variable domain, filled in from reference TRBV19 and TRBJ2-3, reads DGGITQSPKYLFRKEGQNVTLSCEQNLNHDAMYWYRQDPGQGLRLIYYSQIVNDFQKGDIAEGYSVSREKKESFPLTVTSAQKNPTAFYLCASEWGGTDTQYFGPGTRLTVL.

The gene calls are TRBV5-1 and TRBJ2-5; no firm D call. The CDR3 has 13 amino acids. Germline-derived CDR1 and CDR2 are SGHRS and YFSETQ. Trimming took 2 bases from V and 3 from J, leaving 8 bases between them. The CDR3 here is CASSLNGKETQYF. The CDR3 DNA is TGCGCCAGCAGCTTAAATGGAAAAGAGACCCAGTACTTC.

The CDR3 reads CASSPALAQGHYGYTF. The CDR3 bases are TGTGCCAGCAGTCCCGCCCTTGCCCAGGGGCACTATGGCTACACCTTC. The genes are TRBV28 and TRBJ1-2; a possible D gene is TRBD1 (6 bases). This CDR3 region has 16 residues. Germline V lookup: CDR1 MDHEN, CDR2 SYDVKM. Trimming took off 5 bases at V and 3 bases at J, with 19 bases between the two ends.

The chain is built from TRBV4-3 and TRBJ1-5; 8 bases map to TRBD1. The CDR3 extends over 13 amino acids. J lost 6 bases, V lost 4 bases, and 2 bases had no gene match. CDR1 and CDR2 from the germline V gene are LGHNA and YSLEER. For the CDR3, the DNA is TGCGCCAGCAGCCGTACAGGGGGTCAGCCCCAGCATTTT. Translated, it gives CASSRTGGQPQHF.

This chain connects TRBV9 to TRBJ2-1; 8 bases fit TRBD2. V shed 0 bases and J 6 bases; nucleotides not matched to a gene: 8. The CDR3 is 16 residues long. Germline CDR1 SGDLS, CDR2 YYNGEE. The DNA of the CDR3 is TGTGCCAGCAGCGTAGGCCCTAGCGGGCTTTCCAATGAGCAGTTCTTC. This encodes CASSVGPSGLSNEQFF.

V gene TRBV5-1 combines with J gene TRBJ2-1, with 7 bases fitting TRBD1. Looked up from germline, CDR1 is SGHRS and CDR2 is YFSETQ. The length of the CDR3 is 16 residues. J gave up 1 base and V 4 bases, and 8 bases lay outside the gene matches. The CDR3 sequence: CASSRSGTESYNEQFF. CDR3 DNA sequence: TGCGCCAGCAGCAGGTCCGGGACAGAATCCTACAATGAGCAGTTCTTC.

The chain combines TRBV30 with TRBJ2-7; TRBD1 agrees at 11 bases. V dropped 0 bases and J dropped 0; count of bases not matched to a gene: 1. CDR1 and CDR2 from the germline V gene are GTSNPN and SVGIG (reference sequence). This CDR3 contains 15 residues. The CDR3 nucleotides read TGTGCCTGGAGTGTAGGGACAGGGGGCTCCTACGAGCAGTACTTC. It yields the protein CAWSVGTGGSYEQYF.

The chain has TRBV28 and TRBJ1-1; 7 bases match TRBD1. The CDR3 is 12 residues long. Germline lookup yields CDR1 MDHEN and CDR2 SYDVKM. V lost 8 bases and J lost 0; bases outside the gene matches: 0. CDR3 amino acids: CASGTVNTEAFF. Written as DNA, the CDR3 is TGTGCCAGCGGGACAGTGAACACTGAAGCTTTCTTT.

The chain couples TRBV7-2 to TRBJ2-2, with unresolved D. CDR3 length: 14 amino acids. Germline V lookup: CDR1 SGHTA, CDR2 FQGNSA. The germline V and J ends were trimmed by 3 bases and 3 bases, with 8 bases remaining between them. The CDR3 here is CASSFSGYTGELFF. The CDR3 DNA sequence: TGTGCCAGCAGCTTCTCTGGTTACACCGGGGAGCTGTTTTTT.

The chain couples TRBV7-2 to TRBJ2-1; 9 positions agree with TRBD2. V lost 3 bases, J lost 5 bases, and 8 bases stayed unmatched. The CDR3 has 16 amino acids. Germline CDR1 SGHTA, CDR2 FQGNSA. The CDR3 DNA sequence: TGTGCCAGCAGCTTTTATCCGACTAGCGGAAACAATGAGCAGTTCTTC. Translation: CASSFYPTSGNNEQFF. Full variable domain (missing parts from reference TRBV7-2 and TRBJ2-1): GAGVSQSPSNKVTEKGKDVELRCDPISGHTALYWYRQSLGQGLEFLIYFQGNSAPDKSGLPSDRFSAERTGGSVSTLTIQRTQQEDSAVYLCASSFYPTSGNNEQFFGPGTRLTVL.

The rearrangement uses TRBV6-6 and TRBJ1-6; 9 nucleotides align to TRBD1. The CDR3 spans 15 residues. Germline CDR1 is MNHNY and CDR2 is SVGAGI (reference sequence). J lost 10 bases, V lost 6 bases, and 10 bases had no gene match. The CDR3 protein is CASSLSTGGGSPLHF. The CDR3 DNA follows: TGTGCCAGCAGCCTATCCACAGGGGGCGGGTCACCCCTCCACTTT.

The chain joins TRBV29-1 to TRBJ2-5, with D unresolved. Germline CDR1 SQVTM, CDR2 ANQGSEA. Trimming took off 5 bases at V and 0 bases at J, with 7 bases between the two ends. The CDR3 totals 12 residues. CDR3 sequence (DNA): TGCAGCGTTTTGGAGTACCAAGAGACCCAGTACTTC. This sequence encodes CSVLEYQETQYF.

This rearrangement joins TRBV5-4 to TRBJ2-5; 7 nucleotides agree with TRBD2. The CDR3 spans 15 residues. The V and J ends lost 0 bases and 2 bases, in that order; junction bases with no gene match: 4. The germline V gene has CDR1 SGHNT and CDR2 YYREEE (reference sequence). The CDR3 coding sequence is TGTGCCAGCAGCTTGGGTCAGGGAGGGCAAGAGACCCAGTACTTC. Translation gives CASSLGQGGQETQYF.

The CDR3 region has the DNA TGTGCCAGCACTCCGAGGGAAGAGACCCAGTACTTC. This translates into CASTPREETQYF. The V call is TRBV2, the J call TRBJ2-5; possibly TRBD2 for D (5 bases). This CDR3 is built from 12 residues. Germline CDR1 reads SNHLY; CDR2 reads FYNNEI. Trimming stripped 7 bases from V and 3 bases from J, with 9 bases between.

The chain carries TRBV14 and TRBJ2-1; no definite D call. Germline V gene lookup returns CDR1 SGHDN and CDR2 FVKESK. The CDR3 is 14 amino acids. Trimming shortened V by 4 bases and J by 4 bases, and 11 bases separated the two germline ends. As DNA, the CDR3 is TGTGCCAGCAGCCGAAGTTCCGGATACAATGAGCAGTTCTTC. Its protein product is CASSRSSGYNEQFF. Supplemented by reference TRBV14 and TRBJ2-1, the full variable domain reads EAGVTQFPSHSVIEKGQTVTLRCDPISGHDNLYWYRRVMGKEIKFLLHFVKESKQDESGMPNNRFLAERTGGTYSTLKVQPAELEDSGVYFCASSRSSGYNEQFFGPGTRLTVL.

This chain uses TRBV7-2 with TRBJ2-1; no clear D gene. This CDR3 comprises 16 residues. V lost 5 bases to trimming and J lost 1 base, with 15 bases between them. CDR1 is SGHTA and CDR2 is FQGNSA in the germline V gene. The CDR3 DNA reads as TGTGCCAGCAGCCCTGAAGCTGCCCGTTCCTACAATGAGCAGTTCTTC. Protein sequence: CASSPEAARSYNEQFF.

This clone was seen a single time. This rearrangement joins TRBV28 to TRBJ1-5, with D perhaps TRBD1 (6 bases). Germline values: CDR1 MDHEN, CDR2 SYDVKM. The CDR3 length is 16 residues. The V end lost 5 bases, the J end lost 2 bases, and 16 bases lay between the germline ends. The CDR3 loop is CASSGPKGVGNQPQHF. The CDR3 region has the DNA TGTGCCAGCAGTGGCCCCAAGGGGGTTGGCAATCAGCCCCAGCATTTT. The complete variable domain, with remaining parts taken from reference TRBV28 and TRBJ1-5, reads DVKVTQSSRYLVKRTGEKVFLECVQDMDHENMFWYRQDPGLGLRLIYFSYDVKMKEKGDIPEGYSVSREKKERFSLILESASTNQTSMYLCASSGPKGVGNQPQHFGDGTRLSIL.

There are a few counts of this clone. J is TRBJ1-5 and V is TRBV6-5; possibly TRBD1 for D (5 bases). The CDR3 totals 14 residues. Germline V lookup: CDR1 MNHEY, CDR2 SVGAGI. The V and J ends lost 5 bases and 0 bases respectively, with 8 bases between them. CDR3 amino acids: CASSATASNQPQHF. The CDR3 DNA follows: TGTGCCAGCAGTGCGACAGCTAGCAATCAGCCCCAGCATTTT.

This clone has a handful of counts. The chain uses TRBV15 and TRBJ2-5, with TRBD1 matching 8 bases. The trim removed 2 bases at V and 1 base at J, leaving 6 bases unmatched. This CDR3 spans 16 amino acids. From germline, CDR1 is LNHNV and CDR2 YYDKDF (reference sequence). The CDR3 loop reads CATSRPGGRGQETQYF. Written as DNA, the CDR3 is TGTGCCACCAGCAGACCAGGGGGCAGGGGCCAAGAGACCCAGTACTTC.

Remarks on this clone: The sample holds other DNA sequences that translate to the same CDR3. V and J are TRBV5-4 and TRBJ2-7; possible D gene TRBD2, 6 bases. The V end was cut by 4 bases, the J end by 2 bases, with 19 bases between. Per the germline V gene, CDR1 is SGHNT and CDR2 is YYREEE (reference sequence). This CDR3 spans 16 amino acids. CDR3 bases: TGTGCCAGCAGCCTGGGATCCGGGAGAGGGCCCTACGAGCAGTACTTC. Residues: CASSLGSGRGPYEQYF.

In its sample, this clone was seen a few times. The J gene is TRBJ2-2, the V gene TRBV7-3; D gene ambiguous. The CDR3 consists of 15 residues. The germline V gene encodes CDR1 SGHTA and CDR2 FQGTGA. The V end lost 2 bases, the J end lost 7 bases, and 14 bases lay between the germline ends. The chain's CDR3 is CASSLLGPNNGELFF. For the CDR3, the DNA is TGTGCCAGCAGCTTACTTGGGCCAAATAACGGGGAGCTGTTTTTT.

The chain couples TRBV7-8 to TRBJ2-3; D gene unclear. This CDR3 contains 13 residues. Germline CDR1 SGHVS, CDR2 FQNEAQ. Between the trimmed V and J ends, which lost 5 bases and 2 bases, there was a span of 8 bases. The CDR3 is CASSPYATDTQYF. CDR3 coding DNA: TGTGCCAGCAGCCCCTATGCCACAGATACGCAGTATTTT.

This clone is judged medium-sized. This chain connects TRBV6-6 to TRBJ1-1, with D perhaps TRBD1 (6 bases). Germline CDR1 and CDR2: MNHNY and SVGAGI (reference sequence). V was cut by 2 bases and J by 1 base, with 8 bases left in between. CDR3 length: 14 amino acids. Here the CDR3 DNA reads TGTGCCAGCAGTTACCCAGGGGAGAACACTGAAGCTTTCTTT. It specifies CASSYPGENTEAFF.

The chain joins TRBV7-2 to TRBJ2-3, with 10 bases aligning to TRBD2. The CDR3 is made up of 17 amino acids. Germline V CDR1 and CDR2: SGHTA, FQGNSA. V lost 4 bases to trimming and J lost 4 bases; unmatched junction nucleotides: 11. In DNA form, the CDR3 reads TGTGCCAGCAGCTCCAGGGCGGCTAGCGGGAGAGCAGATACGCAGTATTTT. This translates into CASSSRAASGRADTQYF.

The V gene is TRBV7-8, the J gene TRBJ2-5, with D possibly being TRBD2 (7 bases). Germline V gene lookup returns CDR1 SGHVS and CDR2 FQNEAQ. This CDR3 is built from 15 residues. V lost 5 bases and J lost 5, with 18 bases in between. CDR3 DNA sequence: TGTGCCAGCAGCCCACCGGGGGGCGATCGGGAGACCCAGTACTTC. The encoded protein is CASSPPGGDRETQYF.